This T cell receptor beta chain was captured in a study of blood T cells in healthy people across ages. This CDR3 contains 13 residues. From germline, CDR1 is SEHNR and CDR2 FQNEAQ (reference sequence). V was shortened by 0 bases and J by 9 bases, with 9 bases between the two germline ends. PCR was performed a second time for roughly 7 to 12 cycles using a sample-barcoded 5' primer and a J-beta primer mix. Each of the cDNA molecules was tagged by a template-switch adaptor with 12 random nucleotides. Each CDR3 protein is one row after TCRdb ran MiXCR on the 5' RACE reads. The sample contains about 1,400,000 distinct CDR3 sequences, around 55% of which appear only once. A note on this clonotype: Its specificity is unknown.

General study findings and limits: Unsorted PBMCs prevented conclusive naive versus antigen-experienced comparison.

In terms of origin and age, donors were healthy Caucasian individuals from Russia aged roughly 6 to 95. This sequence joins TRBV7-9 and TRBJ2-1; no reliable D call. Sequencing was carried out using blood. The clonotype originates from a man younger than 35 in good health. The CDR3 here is CASSLARLGEQFF. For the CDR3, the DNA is TGTGCCAGCAGCTTAGCGAGATTGGGTGAGCAGTTCTTC. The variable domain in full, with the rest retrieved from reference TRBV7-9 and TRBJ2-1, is DTGVSQNPRHKITKRGQNVTFRCDPISEHNRLYWYRQTLGQGPEFLTYFQNEAQLEKSRLLSDRFSAERPKGSFSTLEIQRTEQGDSAMYLCASSLARLGEQFFGPGTRLTVL.